This T cell receptor (beta chain) was sequenced in a study of cytomegalovirus exposure and HLA in healthy donors. General study results and limits: Investigators reported 150 to 200 TCR beta chains as tied to cytomegalovirus.

Each of the donors was a healthy bone marrow donor. The V end lost 5 bases, the J end lost 5 bases, and 18 bases lay between the germline ends. There are 15 residues in the CDR3. CDR1 SGHAT and CDR2 FQNNGV come from the germline V gene. As regards this clone: The antigen is undetermined.

With 60 Vbeta and 13 Jbeta primers, the PCR was carried out. TCRdb keeps only in-frame clones here, not all; method: immunoSEQ multiplex PCR. The table has under 150,000 clones, 70% to 85% seen once; the top ten hold roughly 2%. The source of this sequence is a young man in good health and CMV-seronegative. Sequenced sample: PBMCs. The chain recombines TRBV11-2 with TRBJ2-5; D ambiguous. For the CDR3, the DNA is TGTGCCAGCAGCCCCCCTCTGAGTTCGTTGGAGACCCAGTACTTC. Protein product: CASSPPLSSLETQYF.